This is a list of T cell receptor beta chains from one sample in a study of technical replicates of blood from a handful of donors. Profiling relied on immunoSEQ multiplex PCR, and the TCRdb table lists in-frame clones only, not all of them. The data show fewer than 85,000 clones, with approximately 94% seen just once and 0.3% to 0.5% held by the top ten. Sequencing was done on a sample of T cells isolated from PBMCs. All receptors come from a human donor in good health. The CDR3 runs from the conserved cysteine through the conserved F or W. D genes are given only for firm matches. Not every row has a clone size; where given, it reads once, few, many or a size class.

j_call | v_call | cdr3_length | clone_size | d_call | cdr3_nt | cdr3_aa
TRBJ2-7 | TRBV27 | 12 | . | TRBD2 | TGTGCCAGCGGACTAGCGGCCTACGAGCAGTACTTC | CASGLAAYEQYF
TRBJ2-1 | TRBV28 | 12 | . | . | TGTGCCAGCAGTTTACTATACAATGAGCAGTTCTTC | CASSLLYNEQFF
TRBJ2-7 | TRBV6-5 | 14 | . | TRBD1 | TGTGCCAGCAGCGGACAGGAAACTCTCTACGAGCAGTACTTC | CASSGQETLYEQYF
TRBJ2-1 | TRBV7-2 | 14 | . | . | TGTGCCAGCAGCCCGCATCGGGCCTACAATGAGCAGTTCTTC | CASSPHRAYNEQFF
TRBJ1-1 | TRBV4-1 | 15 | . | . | TGCGCCAGCAGCCAAGGCCCAGGGACATCCACTGAAGCTTTCTTT | CASSQGPGTSTEAFF
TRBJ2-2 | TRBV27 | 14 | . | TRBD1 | TGTGCCAGCAGGGTGACAGGGGGGACCGGGGAGCTGTTTTTT | CASRVTGGTGELFF
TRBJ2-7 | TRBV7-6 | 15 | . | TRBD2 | TGTGCCAGCAGCCCGACTAGCGGGAGGTATCTCGAGCAGTACTTC | CASSPTSGRYLEQYF
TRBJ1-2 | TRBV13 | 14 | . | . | TGTGCCAGCAGCTCCTTGGAGCGAGAGTATCGCTACACCTTC | CASSSLEREYRYTF
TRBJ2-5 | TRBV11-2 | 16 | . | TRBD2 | TGTGCCAGCAGCCGGGGGACTAGCGGGGCCCAAGAGACCCAGTACTTC | CASSRGTSGAQETQYF
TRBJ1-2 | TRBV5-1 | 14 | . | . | TGCGCCAGCAGGGAAATTACAGAATCCTATGGCTACACCTTC | CASREITESYGYTF
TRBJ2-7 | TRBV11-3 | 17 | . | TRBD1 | TGTGCCAGCAGCTATGGTCCGGGACAGGGGGTCTCCTACGAGCAGTACTTC | CASSYGPGQGVSYEQYF
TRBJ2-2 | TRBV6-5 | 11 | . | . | TGTGCCAGCCAGTGGACCGGGGAGCTGTTTTTT | CASQWTGELFF
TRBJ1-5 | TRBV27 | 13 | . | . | TGTGCCAGCAGTTTGGTCCGGAATCAGCCCCAGCATTTT | CASSLVRNQPQHF
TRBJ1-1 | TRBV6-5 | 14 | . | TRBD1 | TGTGCCAGCAGTACCGGGACAGGGAGTACTGAAGCTTTCTTT | CASSTGTGSTEAFF
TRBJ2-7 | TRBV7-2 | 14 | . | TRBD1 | TGTGCCAGCAGCTTAAAACAGGGGGCCAACGAGCAGTACTTC | CASSLKQGANEQYF
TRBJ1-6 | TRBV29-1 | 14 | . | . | TGCAGCGTTGTTACGGGGGGAAGGAATTCACCCCTCCACTTT | CSVVTGGRNSPLHF
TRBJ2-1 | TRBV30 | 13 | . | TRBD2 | TGTGCCTGGACTGTTACTAGCGGGAGTGAGCAGTTCTTC | CAWTVTSGSEQFF
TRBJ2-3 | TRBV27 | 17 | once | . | TGTGCCAGCAGTTTAGTACCTCTCTTCCCCCCCGGGGATACGCAGTATTTT | CASSLVPLFPPGDTQYF
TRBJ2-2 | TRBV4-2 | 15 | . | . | TGTGCCAGCAGCCAAGCCCTAATGATGGCCGGGGAGCTGTTTTTT | CASSQALMMAGELFF
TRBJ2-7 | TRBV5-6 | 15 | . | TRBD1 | TGTGCCAGCAGTTATCCCTGGACAGGGGCCTACGAGCAGTACTTC | CASSYPWTGAYEQYF
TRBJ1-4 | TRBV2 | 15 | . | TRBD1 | TGTGCCAGCAGTAACGGACAGGGAACTAATGAAAAACTGTTTTTT | CASSNGQGTNEKLFF
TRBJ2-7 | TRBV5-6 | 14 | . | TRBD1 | TGTGCCAGCAGGGGGACAGGGGGCTCCTACGAGCAGTACTTC | CASRGTGGSYEQYF
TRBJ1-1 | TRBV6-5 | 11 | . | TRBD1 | TGTGCCACCCGGGACAGCCTTGAAGCTTTCTTT | CATRDSLEAFF
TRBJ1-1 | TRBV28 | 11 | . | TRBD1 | TGTGCCGCCAGCAGGGGGACTGAAGCTTTCTTT | CAASRGTEAFF
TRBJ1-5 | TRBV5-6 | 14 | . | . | TGTGCCAGCAGCTTTTTAGGGGACTATCAGCCCCAGCATTTT | CASSFLGDYQPQHF
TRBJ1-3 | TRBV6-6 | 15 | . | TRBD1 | TGTGCCAGCAGTTCCGGGACAGGCTCTGGAAACACCATATATTTT | CASSSGTGSGNTIYF
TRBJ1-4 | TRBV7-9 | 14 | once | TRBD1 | TGTGCCAGCAGCGACGCCCGGGACAGGGGGGAACTGTTTTTT | CASSDARDRGELFF
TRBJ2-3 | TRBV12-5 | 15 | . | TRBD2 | TGTGCTAGTGGCAACGGGAGGGCGGTGACAGATACGCAGTATTTT | CASGNGRAVTDTQYF
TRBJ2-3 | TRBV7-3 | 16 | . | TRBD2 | TGTGCCAGCAATCCTGCGGGAGTATTTAAAGCAGATACGCAGTATTTT | CASNPAGVFKADTQYF
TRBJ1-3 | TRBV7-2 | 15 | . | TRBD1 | TGTGCCAGCAGCCCCCAGGGGGCGGTTGGAAACACCATATATTTT | CASSPQGAVGNTIYF
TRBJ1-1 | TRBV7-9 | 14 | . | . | TGTGCCAGCAGCGCAGTCACGGGGAAGGCTGAAGCTTTCTTT | CASSAVTGKAEAFF